This T cell receptor (beta chain) was captured in a study of T cell responses to AZD1222 COVID-19 vaccine (dated by TCRdb to about 2021). Some background on the complete study: Because spike-specific TCR depth and breadth did not differ between the two schedules, AZD1222 recipients who got a second dose at roughly 4 weeks were pooled with those who got a second dose at roughly 12 weeks. A total of approximately 240 trial participants underwent TCR sequencing, of whom under 220 had received two doses of AZD1222 and approximately 25 had received two doses of the MenACWY control vaccine. Trial participants were enrolled by age into subgroups of 18-55, 56-69 and 70-plus years, and around 150, 28 and 57 TCR-sequenced participants, respectively, were included in these subgroups. Study-wide conclusions, independent of this receptor: Only 5 to 7 AZD1222 recipients were SARS-CoV-2 seropositive at baseline, limiting conclusions about previously exposed vaccinees. Because no day 14 peak-response samples were available, the repertoires could be characterized only after the peak T cell response. Nearly half of unique spike-specific TCRs reportedly recognized epitopes outside regions mutated in the B.1.351 and B.1.1.7 variants. In the small 56-69-year group, the increase in depth fell short of significance, most likely because of low power. After two AZD1222 doses, spike-specific TCR breadth and depth were significantly higher than at day 0 and than in MenACWY recipients. Most participants were white British and females outnumbered males, and the authors suggested that clonal diversity may have been underestimated. Vaccine-associated CD4 TCRs spanned the whole spike protein, with dominant responses in regions 160-218 and 743-854.

The CDR3 regions of human TCRbeta chains were analyzed by immunosequencing. The authors' pipeline ran thus. TCRs in the repertoires were compared against a reference library of SARS-CoV-2-specific TCRs that had been generated with the MIRA antigen-specificity platform. Breadth meant the fraction of unique TCRs that were SARS-CoV-2-associated, whereas depth meant the fraction of total T cells that were SARS-CoV-2-associated. Each spike-specific TCR was assigned to its reactive spike region and to a CD4 or CD8 class using the MIRA data. Log10-transformed breadth and depth values were compared by one-way ANOVA with Sidak's multiple comparisons tests. TCRdb stores this immuneACCESS table with in-frame sequences only. Part of the clones is absent; in the studies checked, under half of the shortfall reflects unresolved V genes, and no reason is known for the rest. From that table come the V and J calls and clone size; the DNA was used to work out D and trimming. The sample includes about 120,000 clones, with approximately 88% observed a single time. The ten largest account for about 5% of the sample.

Per the publication, the time point label means: baseline before first vaccination. The vaccinee samples were drawn from two UK trials, COV001 and COV002, one of which was a single-blind randomized controlled phase 2/3 trial testing AZD1222 (ChAdOx1 nCoV-19) in healthy adults. For TCRbeta chain sequencing, PBMC samples from trial participants were taken at day 0 and at day 28 after the second dose. Details on this clone: The target of this receptor is not known. Per-base quality was not reported, and no clone a single base away is much larger than it.

Compared with germline, V lacks 3 bases and J lacks 0 bases; bases without a gene match: 6. Including the terminal cysteine and phenylalanine, the CDR3 comprises 18 residues. CDR3 DNA is the only sequence kept; it has 54 bases, read in frame from the first base. The germline V gene provides CDR1 KGHSH and CDR2 LQKENI. The clonotype was recovered from an adult in good health. The material sequenced was peripheral blood, taken on day 0 of AZD1222 vaccination. Recombination joined TRBV18 with TRBJ2-3; the junction holds 13 bases that match TRBD2. DNA sequence: TGTGCCAGCTCACCGAAGACTAGCGGGGGGCTAAGCACAGATACGCAGTATTTT. Translated, it gives CASSPKTSGGLSTDTQYF.